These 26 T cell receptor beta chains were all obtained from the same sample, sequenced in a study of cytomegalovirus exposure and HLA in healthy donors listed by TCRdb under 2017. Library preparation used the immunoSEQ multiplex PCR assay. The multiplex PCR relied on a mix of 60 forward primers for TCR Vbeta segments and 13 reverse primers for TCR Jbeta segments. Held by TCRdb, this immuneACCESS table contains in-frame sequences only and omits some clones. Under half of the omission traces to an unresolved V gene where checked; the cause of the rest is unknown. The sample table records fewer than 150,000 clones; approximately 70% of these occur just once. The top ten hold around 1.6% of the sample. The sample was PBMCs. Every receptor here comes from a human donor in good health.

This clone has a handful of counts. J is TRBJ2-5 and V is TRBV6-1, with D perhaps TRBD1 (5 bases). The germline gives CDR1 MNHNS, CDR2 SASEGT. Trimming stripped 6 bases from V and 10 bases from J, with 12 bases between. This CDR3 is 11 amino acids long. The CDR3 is CASRAAGIQYF. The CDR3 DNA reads TGTGCCAGCAGGGCCGCAGGGATCCAGTACTTC.

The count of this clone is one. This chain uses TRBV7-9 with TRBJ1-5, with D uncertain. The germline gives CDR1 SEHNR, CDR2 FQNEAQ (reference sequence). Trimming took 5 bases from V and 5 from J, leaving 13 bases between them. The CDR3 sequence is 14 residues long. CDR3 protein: CASSVEGRDQPQHF. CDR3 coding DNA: TGTGCCAGCAGCGTGGAGGGTCGGGATCAGCCCCAGCATTTT. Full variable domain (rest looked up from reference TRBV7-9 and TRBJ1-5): DTGVSQNPRHKITKRGQNVTFRCDPISEHNRLYWYRQTLGQGPEFLTYFQNEAQLEKSRLLSDRFSAERPKGSFSTLEIQRTEQGDSAMYLCASSVEGRDQPQHFGDGTRLSIL.

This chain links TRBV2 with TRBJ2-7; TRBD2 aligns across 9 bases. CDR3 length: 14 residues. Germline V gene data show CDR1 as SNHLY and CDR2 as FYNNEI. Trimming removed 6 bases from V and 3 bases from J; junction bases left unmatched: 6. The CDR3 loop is CASRMLSGGYEQYF. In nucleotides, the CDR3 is TGTGCCAGCAGAATGCTTAGCGGGGGCTACGAGCAGTACTTC.

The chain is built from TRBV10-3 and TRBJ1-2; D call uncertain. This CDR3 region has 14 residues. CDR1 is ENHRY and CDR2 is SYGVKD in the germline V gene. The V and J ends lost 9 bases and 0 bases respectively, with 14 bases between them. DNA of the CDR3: TGTGCCATTTCCAGAGGGCAGCCTAACTATGGCTACACCTTC. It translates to CAISRGQPNYGYTF.

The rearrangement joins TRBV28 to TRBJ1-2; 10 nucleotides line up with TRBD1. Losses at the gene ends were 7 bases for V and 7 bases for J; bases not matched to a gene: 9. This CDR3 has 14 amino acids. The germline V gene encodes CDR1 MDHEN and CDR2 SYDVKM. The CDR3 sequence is CASTNRQGAGGYTF. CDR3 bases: TGTGCCAGCACCAATCGACAGGGGGCGGGTGGCTACACCTTC.

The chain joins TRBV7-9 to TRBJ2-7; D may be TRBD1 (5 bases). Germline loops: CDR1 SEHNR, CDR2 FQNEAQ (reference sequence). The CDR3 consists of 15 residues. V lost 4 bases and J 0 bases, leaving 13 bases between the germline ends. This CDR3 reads CASSSDRTLSYEQYF. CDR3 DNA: TGTGCCAGCAGCTCTGACAGAACCCTCTCCTACGAGCAGTACTTC.

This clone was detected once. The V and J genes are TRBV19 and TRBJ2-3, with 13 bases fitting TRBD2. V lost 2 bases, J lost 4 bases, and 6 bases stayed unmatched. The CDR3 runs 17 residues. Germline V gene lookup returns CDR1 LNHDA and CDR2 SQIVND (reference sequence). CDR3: CASSIRTSGSLPDTQYF. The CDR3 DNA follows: TGTGCCAGTAGTATAAGGACTAGCGGGAGCTTGCCAGATACGCAGTATTTT.

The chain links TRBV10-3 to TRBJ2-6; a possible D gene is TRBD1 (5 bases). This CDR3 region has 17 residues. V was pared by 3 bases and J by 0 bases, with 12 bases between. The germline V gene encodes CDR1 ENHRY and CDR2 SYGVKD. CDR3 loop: CAISDSREPSGANVLTF. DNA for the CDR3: TGTGCCATCAGTGACTCCAGGGAACCCTCTGGGGCCAACGTCCTGACTTTC.

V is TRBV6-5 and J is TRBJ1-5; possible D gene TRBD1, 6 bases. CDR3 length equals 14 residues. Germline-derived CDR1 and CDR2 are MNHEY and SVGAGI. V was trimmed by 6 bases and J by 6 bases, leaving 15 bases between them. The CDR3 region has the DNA TGTGCCAGCAGGCCACAGGGTGTCGCTCAGCCCCAGCATTTT. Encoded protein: CASRPQGVAQPQHF.

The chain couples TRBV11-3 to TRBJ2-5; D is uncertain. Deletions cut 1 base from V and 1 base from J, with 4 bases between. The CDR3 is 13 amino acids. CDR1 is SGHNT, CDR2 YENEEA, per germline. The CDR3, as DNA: TGTGCCAGCAGCTTAGTCAGCCAAGAGACCCAGTACTTC. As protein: CASSLVSQETQYF.

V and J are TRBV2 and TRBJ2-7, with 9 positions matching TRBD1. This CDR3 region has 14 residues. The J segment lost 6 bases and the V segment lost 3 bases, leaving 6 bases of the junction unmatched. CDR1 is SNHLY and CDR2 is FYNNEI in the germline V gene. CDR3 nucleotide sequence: TGTGCCAGCAGTGAGGGACAGGGTATCTCCGAGCAGTACTTC. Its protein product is CASSEGQGISEQYF.

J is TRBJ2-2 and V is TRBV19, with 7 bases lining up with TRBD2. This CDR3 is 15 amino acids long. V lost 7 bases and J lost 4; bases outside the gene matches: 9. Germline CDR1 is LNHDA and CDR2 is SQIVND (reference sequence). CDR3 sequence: CASTYWGEGTGELFF. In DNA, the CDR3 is TGTGCCAGTACCTACTGGGGGGAGGGCACCGGGGAGCTGTTTTTT.

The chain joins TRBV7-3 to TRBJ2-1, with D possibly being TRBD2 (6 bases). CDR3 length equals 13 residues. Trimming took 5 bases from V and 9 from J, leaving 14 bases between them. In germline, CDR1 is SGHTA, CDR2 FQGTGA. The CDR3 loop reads CASSRLGAAEQFF. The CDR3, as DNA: TGTGCCAGCAGCCGACTAGGGGCCGCTGAGCAGTTCTTC.

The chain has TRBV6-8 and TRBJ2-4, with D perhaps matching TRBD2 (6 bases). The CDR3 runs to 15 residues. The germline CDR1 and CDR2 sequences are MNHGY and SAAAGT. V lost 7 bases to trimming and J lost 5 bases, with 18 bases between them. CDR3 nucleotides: TGTGCCAGCACCTACGGGGGTTTACCAGAAAACATTCAGTACTTC. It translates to CASTYGGLPENIQYF.

CDR3 coding DNA: TGTGCCAGTAGTATAGAAGGTAGCGGGAGGCATAGCACAGATACGCAGTATTTT. Translating gives CASSIEGSGRHSTDTQYF. The chain recombines TRBV19 with TRBJ2-3; 10 bases match TRBD2. The length of the CDR3 is 18 residues. Germline CDR1 is LNHDA and CDR2 is SQIVND (reference sequence). V lost 0 bases, J lost 0 bases, and 6 bases stayed unmatched.

This CDR3 is CASSLVSGSSYEQYF. As DNA, the CDR3 is TGCGCCAGCAGCTTGGTTAGCGGGAGCTCCTACGAGCAGTACTTC. The chain links TRBV5-1 to TRBJ2-7; 9 nucleotides align to TRBD2. The CDR3 length is 15 residues. From germline, CDR1 is SGHRS and CDR2 YFSETQ. Trimming removed 0 bases from V and 0 bases from J; junction bases left unmatched: 1.

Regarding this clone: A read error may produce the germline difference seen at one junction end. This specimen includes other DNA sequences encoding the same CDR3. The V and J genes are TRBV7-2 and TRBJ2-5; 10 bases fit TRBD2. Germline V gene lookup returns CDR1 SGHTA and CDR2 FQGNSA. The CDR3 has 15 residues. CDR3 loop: CASSLVAGGGEAQYF. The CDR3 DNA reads TGTGCCAGCAGCTTAGTAGCGGGAGGTGGAGAGGCCCAGTACTTC.

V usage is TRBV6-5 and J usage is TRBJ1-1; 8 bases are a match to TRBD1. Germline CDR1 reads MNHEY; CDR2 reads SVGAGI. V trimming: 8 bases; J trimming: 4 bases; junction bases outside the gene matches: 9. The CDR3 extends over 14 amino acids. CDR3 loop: CASGQMTGATEAFF. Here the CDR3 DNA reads TGTGCCAGCGGCCAAATGACAGGGGCCACTGAAGCTTTCTTT.

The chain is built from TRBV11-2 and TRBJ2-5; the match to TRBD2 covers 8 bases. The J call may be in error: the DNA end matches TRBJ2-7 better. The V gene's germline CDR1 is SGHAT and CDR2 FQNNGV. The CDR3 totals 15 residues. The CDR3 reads CASSVTGGPGYEQYF. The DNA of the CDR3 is TGTGCCAGCAGCGTCACGGGAGGGCCGGGCTACGAGCAGTACTTC.

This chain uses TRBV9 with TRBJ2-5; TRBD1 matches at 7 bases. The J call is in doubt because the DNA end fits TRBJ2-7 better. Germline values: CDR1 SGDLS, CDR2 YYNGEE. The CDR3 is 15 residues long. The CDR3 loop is CASSVATGQDYEQYF. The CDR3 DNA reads TGTGCCAGCAGCGTAGCCACCGGACAGGACTACGAGCAGTACTTC.

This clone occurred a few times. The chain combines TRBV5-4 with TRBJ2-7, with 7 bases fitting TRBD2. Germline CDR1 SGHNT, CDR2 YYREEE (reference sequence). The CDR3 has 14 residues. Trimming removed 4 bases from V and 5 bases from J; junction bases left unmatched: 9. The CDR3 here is CASSRPGGSDEQYF. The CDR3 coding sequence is TGTGCCAGCAGCCGCCCCGGGGGGTCGGACGAGCAGTACTTC.

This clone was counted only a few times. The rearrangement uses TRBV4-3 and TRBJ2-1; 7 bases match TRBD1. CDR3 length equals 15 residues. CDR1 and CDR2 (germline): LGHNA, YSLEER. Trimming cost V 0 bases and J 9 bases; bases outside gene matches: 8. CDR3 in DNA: TGCGCCAGCAGCCAAGAAGGGGTACAGGGGAGTGAGCAGTTCTTC. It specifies CASSQEGVQGSEQFF.

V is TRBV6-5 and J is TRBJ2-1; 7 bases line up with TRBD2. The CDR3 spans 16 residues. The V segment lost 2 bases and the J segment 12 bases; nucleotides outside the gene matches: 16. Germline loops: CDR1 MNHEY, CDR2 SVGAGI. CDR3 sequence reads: CASSYARGGSALGQFF. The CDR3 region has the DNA TGTGCCAGCAGTTACGCAAGGGGCGGGAGTGCCCTAGGGCAGTTCTTC.

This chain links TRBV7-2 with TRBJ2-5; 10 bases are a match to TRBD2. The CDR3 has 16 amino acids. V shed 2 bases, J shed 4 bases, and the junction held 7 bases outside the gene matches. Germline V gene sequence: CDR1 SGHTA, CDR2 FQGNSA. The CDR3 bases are TGTGCCAGCAGCTTACTGGCAGCGGGAGGGACAGAGACCCAGTACTTC. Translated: CASSLLAAGGTETQYF.

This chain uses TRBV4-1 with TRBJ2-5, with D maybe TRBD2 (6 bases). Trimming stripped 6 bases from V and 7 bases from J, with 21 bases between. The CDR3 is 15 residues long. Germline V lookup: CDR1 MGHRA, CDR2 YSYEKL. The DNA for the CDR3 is TGCGCCAGCAGGGGGTTTTACGGGACTCCTGGGACCCAGTACTTC. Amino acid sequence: CASRGFYGTPGTQYF.

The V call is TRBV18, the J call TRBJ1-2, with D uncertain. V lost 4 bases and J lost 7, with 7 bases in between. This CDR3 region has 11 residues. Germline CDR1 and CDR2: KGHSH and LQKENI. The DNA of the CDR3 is TGTGCCAGCTCACTACTAGTTGGCTACACCTTC. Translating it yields CASSLLVGYTF.